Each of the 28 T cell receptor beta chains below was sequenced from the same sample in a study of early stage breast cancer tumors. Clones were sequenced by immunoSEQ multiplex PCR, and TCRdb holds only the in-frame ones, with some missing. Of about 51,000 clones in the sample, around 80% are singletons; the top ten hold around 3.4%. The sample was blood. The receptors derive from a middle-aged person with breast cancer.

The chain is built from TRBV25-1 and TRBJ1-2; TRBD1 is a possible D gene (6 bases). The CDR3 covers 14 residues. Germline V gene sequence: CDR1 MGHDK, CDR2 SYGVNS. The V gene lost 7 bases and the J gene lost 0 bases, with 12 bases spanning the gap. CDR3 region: CASTGDTPNYGYTF. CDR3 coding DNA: TGTGCCAGCACCGGGGACACCCCTAACTATGGCTACACCTTC.

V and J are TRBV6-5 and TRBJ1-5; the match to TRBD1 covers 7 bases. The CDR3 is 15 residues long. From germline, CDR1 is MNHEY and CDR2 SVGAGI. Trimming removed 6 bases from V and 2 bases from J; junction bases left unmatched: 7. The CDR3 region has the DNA TGTGCCAGCAGCAGCCATCAGGGGGGCAATCAGCCCCAGCATTTT. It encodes CASSSHQGGNQPQHF.

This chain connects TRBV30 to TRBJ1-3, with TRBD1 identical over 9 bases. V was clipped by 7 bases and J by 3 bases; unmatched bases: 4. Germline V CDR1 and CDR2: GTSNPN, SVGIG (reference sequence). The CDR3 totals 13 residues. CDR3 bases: TGTGCCTTGGACAGGGGTAGTGGAAACACCATATATTTT. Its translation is CALDRGSGNTIYF.

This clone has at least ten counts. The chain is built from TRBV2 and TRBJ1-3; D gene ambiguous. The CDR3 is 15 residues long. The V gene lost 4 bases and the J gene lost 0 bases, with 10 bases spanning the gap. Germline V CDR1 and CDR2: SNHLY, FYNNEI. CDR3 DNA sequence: TGTGCCAGCAGTGTGGACGTACTCTCTGGAAACACCATATATTTT. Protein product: CASSVDVLSGNTIYF.

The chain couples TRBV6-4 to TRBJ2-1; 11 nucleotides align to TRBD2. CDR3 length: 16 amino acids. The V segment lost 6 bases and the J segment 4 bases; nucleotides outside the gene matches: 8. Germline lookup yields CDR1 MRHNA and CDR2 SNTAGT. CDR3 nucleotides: TGTGCCAGCAGCGGAACTAGCGGGAGTTTTTACAATGAGCAGTTCTTC. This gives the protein CASSGTSGSFYNEQFF.

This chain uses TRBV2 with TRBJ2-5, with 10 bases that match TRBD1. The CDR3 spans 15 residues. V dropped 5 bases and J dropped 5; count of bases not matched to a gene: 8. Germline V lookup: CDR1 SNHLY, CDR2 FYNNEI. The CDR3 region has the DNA TGTGCCAGCAGTAGCAGGACAGGGGGGACGGAGACCCAGTACTTC. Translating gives CASSSRTGGTETQYF.

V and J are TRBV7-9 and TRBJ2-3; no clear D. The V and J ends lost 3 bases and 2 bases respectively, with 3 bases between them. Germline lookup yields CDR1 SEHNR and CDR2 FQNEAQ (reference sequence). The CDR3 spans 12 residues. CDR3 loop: CASSFNTDTQYF. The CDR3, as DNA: TGTGCCAGCAGCTTCAACACAGATACGCAGTATTTT.

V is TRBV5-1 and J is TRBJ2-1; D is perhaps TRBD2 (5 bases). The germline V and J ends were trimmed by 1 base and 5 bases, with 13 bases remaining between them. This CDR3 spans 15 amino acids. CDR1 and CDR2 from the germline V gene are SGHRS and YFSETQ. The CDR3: CASSLWGSENNEQFF. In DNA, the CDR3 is TGCGCCAGCAGCTTGTGGGGTAGCGAGAACAATGAGCAGTTCTTC.

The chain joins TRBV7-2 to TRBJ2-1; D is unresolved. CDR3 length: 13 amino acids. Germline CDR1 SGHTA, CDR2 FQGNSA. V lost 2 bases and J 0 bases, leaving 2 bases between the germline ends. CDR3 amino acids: CASSLNSYNEQFF. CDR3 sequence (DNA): TGTGCCAGCAGCTTAAACTCCTACAATGAGCAGTTCTTC.

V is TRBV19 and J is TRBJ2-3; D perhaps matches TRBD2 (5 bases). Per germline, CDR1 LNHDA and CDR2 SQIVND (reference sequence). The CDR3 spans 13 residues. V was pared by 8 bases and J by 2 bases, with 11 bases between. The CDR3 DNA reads TGTGCCAGTTCTCTAGCCCTCACAGATACGCAGTATTTT. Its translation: CASSLALTDTQYF.

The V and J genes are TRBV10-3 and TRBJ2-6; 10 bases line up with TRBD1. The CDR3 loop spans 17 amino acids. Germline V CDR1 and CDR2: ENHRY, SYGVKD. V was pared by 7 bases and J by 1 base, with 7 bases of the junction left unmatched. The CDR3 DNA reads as TGTGCCATCACATCCGGGACAGGGGTTTCTGGGGCCAACGTCCTGACTTTC. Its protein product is CAITSGTGVSGANVLTF.

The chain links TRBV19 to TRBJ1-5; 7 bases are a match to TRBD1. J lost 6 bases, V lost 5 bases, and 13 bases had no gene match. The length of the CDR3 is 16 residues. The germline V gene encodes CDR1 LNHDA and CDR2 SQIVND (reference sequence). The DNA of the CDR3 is TGTGCCAGTAGTCTTACTAGACAGGGAGGGAGTCAGCCCCAGCATTTT. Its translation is CASSLTRQGGSQPQHF.

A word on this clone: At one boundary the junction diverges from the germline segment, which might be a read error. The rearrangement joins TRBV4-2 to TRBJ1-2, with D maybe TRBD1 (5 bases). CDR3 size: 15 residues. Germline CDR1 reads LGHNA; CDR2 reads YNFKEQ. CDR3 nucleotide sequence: TGTGCCAGCAGCCCCTTAGGCCCAGGGAACTATAGCTACACCTTC. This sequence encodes CASSPLGPGNYSYTF.

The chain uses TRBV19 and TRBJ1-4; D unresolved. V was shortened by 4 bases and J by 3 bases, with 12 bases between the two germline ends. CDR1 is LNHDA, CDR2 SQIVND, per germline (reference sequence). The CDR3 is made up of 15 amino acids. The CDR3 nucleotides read TGTGCCAGTAGTAAGGGAAGGGCGCCTAATGAAAAACTGTTTTTT. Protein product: CASSKGRAPNEKLFF.

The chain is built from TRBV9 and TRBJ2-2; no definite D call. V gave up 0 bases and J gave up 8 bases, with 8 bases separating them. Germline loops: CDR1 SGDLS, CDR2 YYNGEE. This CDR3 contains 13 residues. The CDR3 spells CASSVVSQGELFF. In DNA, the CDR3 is TGTGCCAGCAGCGTAGTCAGCCAGGGGGAGCTGTTTTTT.

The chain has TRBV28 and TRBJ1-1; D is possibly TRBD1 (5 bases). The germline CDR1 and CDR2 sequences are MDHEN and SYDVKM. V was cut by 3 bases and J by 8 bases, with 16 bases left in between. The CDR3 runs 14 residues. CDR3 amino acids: CASSFLAGRYEAFF. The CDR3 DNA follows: TGTGCCAGCAGTTTCCTCGCAGGGAGGTACGAAGCTTTCTTT.

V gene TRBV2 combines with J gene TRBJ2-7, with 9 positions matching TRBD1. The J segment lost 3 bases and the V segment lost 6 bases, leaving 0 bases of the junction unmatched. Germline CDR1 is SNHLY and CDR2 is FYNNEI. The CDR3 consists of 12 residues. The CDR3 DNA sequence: TGTGCCAGCAGGACAGGGGGCTACGAGCAGTACTTC. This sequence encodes CASRTGGYEQYF. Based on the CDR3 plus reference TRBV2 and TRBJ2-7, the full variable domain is EPEVTQTPSHQVTQMGQEVILRCVPISNHLYFYWYRQILGQKVEFLVSFYNNEISEKSEIFDDQFSVERPDGSNFTLKIRSTKLEDSAMYFCASRTGGYEQYFGPGTRLTVT.

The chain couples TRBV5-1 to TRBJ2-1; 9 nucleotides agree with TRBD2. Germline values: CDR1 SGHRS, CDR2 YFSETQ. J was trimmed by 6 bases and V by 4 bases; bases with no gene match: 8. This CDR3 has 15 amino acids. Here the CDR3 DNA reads TGCGCCAGCAGCCTCACGGCTAGCGGGGCCAATGAGCAGTTCTTC. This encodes CASSLTASGANEQFF.

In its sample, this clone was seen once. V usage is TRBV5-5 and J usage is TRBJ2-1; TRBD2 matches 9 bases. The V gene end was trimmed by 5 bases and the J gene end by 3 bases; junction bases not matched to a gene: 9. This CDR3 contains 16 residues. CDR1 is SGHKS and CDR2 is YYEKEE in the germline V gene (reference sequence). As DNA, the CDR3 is TGTGCCAGCAGATTCGGGCTAGCGGGGAACTACAATGAGCAGTTCTTC. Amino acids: CASRFGLAGNYNEQFF.

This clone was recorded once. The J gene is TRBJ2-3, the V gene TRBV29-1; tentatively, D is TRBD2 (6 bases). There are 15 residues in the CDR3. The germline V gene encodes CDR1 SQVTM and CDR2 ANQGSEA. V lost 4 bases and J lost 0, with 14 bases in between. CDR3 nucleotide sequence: TGCAGCGTTGGAATAGCGGAACTTAGCACAGATACGCAGTATTTT. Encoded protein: CSVGIAELSTDTQYF.

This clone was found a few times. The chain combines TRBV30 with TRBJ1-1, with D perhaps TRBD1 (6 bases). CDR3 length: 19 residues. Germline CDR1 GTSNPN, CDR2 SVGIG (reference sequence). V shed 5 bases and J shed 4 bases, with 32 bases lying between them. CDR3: CAWSPSNRGGYRSGTEAFF. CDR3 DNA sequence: TGTGCCTGGTCCCCGTCCAATAGGGGGGGATATCGATCGGGCACTGAAGCTTTCTTT.

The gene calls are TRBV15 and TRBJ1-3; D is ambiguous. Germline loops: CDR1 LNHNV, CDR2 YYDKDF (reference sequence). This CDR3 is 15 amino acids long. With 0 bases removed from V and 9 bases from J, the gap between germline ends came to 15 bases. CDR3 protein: CATSRDPDPFATIYF. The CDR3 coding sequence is TGTGCCACCAGCAGAGATCCGGACCCATTCGCCACCATATATTTT.

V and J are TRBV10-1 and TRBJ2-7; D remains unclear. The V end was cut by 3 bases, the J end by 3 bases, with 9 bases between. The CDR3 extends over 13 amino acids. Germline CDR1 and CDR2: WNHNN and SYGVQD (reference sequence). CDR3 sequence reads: CASSDGSYYEQYF. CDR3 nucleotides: TGCGCCAGCAGTGACGGGTCTTACTACGAGCAGTACTTC.

This CDR3 reads CASSYSIGELFF. The CDR3 DNA sequence: TGTGCCAGCAGTTACTCTATCGGGGAGCTGTTTTTT. The chain carries TRBV6-6 and TRBJ2-2; D is unclear. This CDR3 has 12 amino acids. Germline CDR1 reads MNHNY; CDR2 reads SVGAGI (reference sequence). The ends were cut back, 0 bases at V and 7 bases at J, with 3 bases in the middle.

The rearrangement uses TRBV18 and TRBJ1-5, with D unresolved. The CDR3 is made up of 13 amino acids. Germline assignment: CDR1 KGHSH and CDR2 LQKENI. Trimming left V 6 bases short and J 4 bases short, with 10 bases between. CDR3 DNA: TGTGCCAGCTCCCTCAGCCAGAATCAGCCCCAGCATTTT. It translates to CASSLSQNQPQHF. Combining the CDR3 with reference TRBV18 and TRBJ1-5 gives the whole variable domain NAGVMQNPRHLVRRRGQEARLRCSPMKGHSHVYWYRQLPEEGLKFMVYLQKENIIDESGMPKERFSAEFPKEGPSILRIQQVVRGDSAAYFCASSLSQNQPQHFGDGTRLSIL.

The CDR3 DNA reads as TGTGCCAGCAGCCAAGTAGGGGGGGGCTACACCTTC. Translated, it gives CASSQVGGGYTF. The chain uses TRBV14 and TRBJ1-2, with D perhaps TRBD1 (6 bases). This CDR3 comprises 12 residues. Germline V CDR1 and CDR2: SGHDN, FVKESK. V was shortened by 1 base and J by 8 bases, with 8 bases between the two germline ends.

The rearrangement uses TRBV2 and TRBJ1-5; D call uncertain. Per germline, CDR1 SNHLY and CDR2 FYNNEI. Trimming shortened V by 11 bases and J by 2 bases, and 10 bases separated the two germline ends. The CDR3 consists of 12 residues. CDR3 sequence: CAGGDGNQPQHF. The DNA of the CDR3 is TGTGCCGGCGGGGATGGCAATCAGCCCCAGCATTTT.

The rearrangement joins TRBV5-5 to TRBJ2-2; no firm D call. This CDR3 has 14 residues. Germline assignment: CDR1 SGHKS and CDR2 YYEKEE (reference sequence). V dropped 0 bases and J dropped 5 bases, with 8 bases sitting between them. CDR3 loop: CASSLVSLTGELFF. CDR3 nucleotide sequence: TGTGCCAGCAGCTTGGTCAGTCTTACCGGGGAGCTGTTTTTT.